The entry below describes one TCR beta chain. Its matching antigen is unknown. The data derive from a study of Ad26.COV2.S vaccination and SARS-CoV-2 variants. Produced via immunoSEQ multiplex PCR; TCRdb's table is partial and in-frame only. The table records some 340,000 clones, approximately 86% of them present only once. Study-level findings and limits: CD8+ and CD4+ T cells specific for spike reportedly responded with substantial breadth after vaccination.

This sample's treatment: some 20 received Ad26.COV2.S at low or high dose, single or two shots; roughly five received placebo; per-sample allocation not given. Sampling took place 63 days after the first vaccine or placebo injection. Within Boston, the person who donated was an adult of 18-55 years. The sequences come from peripheral blood, collected in a trial of Ad26.COV2.S vaccine versus placebo. This TCR was recovered from a person between 18 and 59 years old who received the Ad26.COV2.S COVID-19 vaccine or a placebo.

The CDR3 reads CASSLGQGGQPQHF. The CDR3 DNA sequence: TGTGCCAGCAGTTTGGGACAGGGAGGGCAGCCCCAGCATTTT. V and J are TRBV28 and TRBJ1-5, with 9 bases that match TRBD1. Germline assignment: CDR1 MDHEN and CDR2 SYDVKM. V lost 3 bases, J lost 7 bases, and 4 bases stayed unmatched. This CDR3 region has 14 residues.